This T cell receptor beta chain was identified during a study of CXCR3-negative and CXCR3-positive naive CD8 T cells (dated by TCRdb to between 2018 and 2021). As for the study more broadly: In total, 110 million to 150 million TRB reads were obtained, corresponding to roughly 1.5 +/- 0.3 million reads per library. Diversity and physicochemical repertoire analyses were performed on 11 donors pooled from two independent experiments. The TRBV-TRBJ cluster analysis covered naive subsets from about five donors and memory cells from 3 donors. General findings and caveats noted by the study authors: TRBV-TRBJ usage was similar between naive CXCR3-negative and CXCR3-positive cells from the same donor, while memory cells showed distinct patterns. Comparably high repertoire diversity was found in both naive subsets, whereas much lower repertoire diversity was found in memory CD8+ T cells. Compared with CXCR3-negative naive cells, CXCR3-positive naive cells had TRB CDR3s with higher hydrophobicity (lower Kidera factor 4), lower energy, and higher strength and volume indices. Because surface CD5, which is linked to self-reactivity in mice, was comparable between the naive subsets, TCR interaction strength was also inferred from TRB CDR3 physicochemical properties. CXCR3 expression partially decreased after cryopreservation, so most assays used freshly isolated PBMCs.

Sequencing was performed on a NextSeq 550. The Human TCR Profiling Kit (MiLaboratory) was used to make UMI-labeled 5' RACE TRB cDNA libraries. cDNA synthesis used the entire amount of extracted RNA, and PCR amplification then used the entire amount of cDNA produced. The libraries were made side by side, with each library going through the same number of PCR cycles. The paper's data handling went like this. With a minimum of two reads required per UMI, MIGEC and MiXCR pulled out about 49,000 +/- 11,000 unique UMI-labeled TRB cDNA molecules from each library. On average, roughly 40,000 +/- 10,000 functional in-frame TRB CDR3 nucleotide clonotypes lacking stop codons were found per library. After each sample was downsampled to 5000 UMI-labeled TRB molecules, VDJtools was used to calculate diversity metrics such as normalized Shannon-Wiener and Chao1. VDJtools was used to calculate clonotype-size-weighted physicochemical properties of the central five CDR3 residues, namely interaction energy, strength, volume and Kidera factor 4. Each CDR3 protein sequence appears as one entry after TCRdb reprocessed the reads, and no DNA is included. The V and J calls and clone size are TCRdb's, not the authors'. The table held for this sample gives more than 80,000 distinct CDR3 sequences. Roughly 0.89% of the sample goes to the ten largest clones.

In the case of this clonotype: Its cognate antigen has yet to be identified.

Each CD8+ T cell subset was flow-sorted in triplicate, and 250,000 to 300,000 cells per subset were placed directly into RLT lysis buffer. Naive CD8+ T cells were defined stringently as CD45RO-CCR7+CD27+CD95- to exclude memory contaminants. Using standard density gradient centrifugation, peripheral blood mononuclear cells were isolated from buffy coats. A FACSAria III was used to flow-sort naive CXCR3-negative and CXCR3-positive CD8+ T cells. Total RNA was extracted from sorted cells using an RNeasy Mini Kit. The TCR originated in a human donor in good health. Some clones in this sample may be carry-over from other donors' samples. The sequencing input was naive CXCR3+ CD8+ T cells from blood. The sample's cell subset or site label, in plain terms: CD45RO-CCR7+CD27+CD95- naive CD8+ T cells expressing CXCR3 (TNR3+).

The CDR3 region: CASSYAETQYF. The chain is made from TRBV12-3 or TRBV12-4 and TRBJ2-5. Taken from cysteine to phenylalanine, the CDR3 has 11 residues. No DNA is recorded.